The clone carrying this TCR beta chain was seen ten or more times. The data belong to a study of identical twins. TCRdb re-analysed the 5' RACE reads in MiXCR, keeping a single row per CDR3 protein. The top ten hold roughly 8.7% of the sample, which has fewer than 450,000 distinct CDR3 sequences, 8.5% to 10% seen once. Germline V gives CDR1 SGHRS, CDR2 YFSETQ. V was clipped by 0 bases and J by 4 bases, with 12 bases between them. This CDR3 is 15 amino acids long. The sequenced material came from naive T cells sorted from blood. The receptor was derived from a woman between 50 and 59 years old in good health. This chain uses TRBV5-1 with TRBJ2-3; D perhaps matches TRBD1 (5 bases). The CDR3 DNA sequence: TGCGCCAGCAGCTTGGCTTCAGGGAAGGCAGATACGCAGTATTTT. This encodes CASSLASGKADTQYF.